These 7 T cell receptor beta chains came from one sample sequenced in a study of shared clonotypes between healthy human individuals. The repertoire was sequenced with immunoSEQ multiplex PCR; TCRdb's copy has only in-frame clones and lacks some. The sample records around 1.6 million clones, 98% being singletons. The sequencing input was naive CD4+ T cells sorted from blood. Noted subset: CD45RA+ positively selected. The origin of the receptors is a man younger than 45 in good health.

The rearrangement joins TRBV7-6 to TRBJ2-7; tentatively, D is TRBD1 (6 bases). The CDR3 sequence is 12 residues long. CDR1 SGHVS and CDR2 FNYEAQ come from the germline V gene. V lost 5 bases and J lost 5, with 10 bases in between. This CDR3 reads CASSLRGNEQYF. Written as DNA, the CDR3 is TGTGCCAGCAGCCTCAGGGGCAACGAGCAGTACTTC. Using reference TRBV7-6 and TRBJ2-7 for the parts outside the CDR3, the full variable domain is GAGVSQSPRYKVTKRGQDVALRCDPISGHVSLYWYRQALGQGPEFLTYFNYEAQQDKSGLPNDRFSAERPEGSISTLTIQRTEQRDSAMYRCASSLRGNEQYFGPGTRLTVT.

This chain uses TRBV2 with TRBJ2-3; TRBD2 matches 9 bases. CDR1 and CDR2 (germline): SNHLY, FYNNEI. This CDR3 region has 15 residues. After removal of 3 bases from V and 4 bases from J, the junction contained 5 bases not matched to a gene. The CDR3 here is CASSEKREVPDTQYF. The CDR3 nucleotides are TGTGCCAGCAGTGAGAAGCGGGAGGTCCCAGATACGCAGTATTTT. The whole variable domain, filled in from reference TRBV2 and TRBJ2-3, reads EPEVTQTPSHQVTQMGQEVILRCVPISNHLYFYWYRQILGQKVEFLVSFYNNEISEKSEIFDDQFSVERPDGSNFTLKIRSTKLEDSAMYFCASSEKREVPDTQYFGPGTRLTVL.

J is TRBJ2-3 and V is TRBV10-3, with TRBD2 matching over 12 bases. The V gene's germline CDR1 is ENHRY and CDR2 SYGVKD. This CDR3 is built from 17 residues. V shed 4 bases and J 0 bases; nucleotides not matched to a gene: 5. CDR3 loop: CAISGEGTSGSTDTQYF. The CDR3 DNA is TGTGCCATCAGTGGTGAGGGGACTAGCGGGAGCACAGATACGCAGTATTTT.

The rearrangement uses TRBV6-5 and TRBJ2-3; 11 bases line up with TRBD2. This CDR3 comprises 15 residues. Germline CDR1 and CDR2: MNHEY and SVGAGI. V was clipped by 5 bases and J by 5 bases; unmatched bases: 6. The CDR3 reads CASSRLAGRGDTQYF. CDR3 nucleotides: TGTGCCAGCAGTAGACTAGCGGGGCGGGGAGATACGCAGTATTTT.

The V gene is TRBV11-2, the J gene TRBJ2-1; D may be TRBD2 (5 bases). The CDR3 covers 12 residues. CDR1 and CDR2 from the germline V gene are SGHAT and FQNNGV. V was pared by 7 bases and J by 3 bases, with 7 bases between. The CDR3 DNA reads as TGTGCCAGCACCGGGATCTACAATGAGCAGTTCTTC. Translated, it gives CASTGIYNEQFF. Complete variable domain (other parts from reference TRBV11-2 and TRBJ2-1): EAGVAQSPRYKIIEKRQSVAFWCNPISGHATLYWYQQILGQGPKLLIQFQNNGVVDDSQLPKDRFSAERLKGVDSTLKIQPAKLEDSAVYLCASTGIYNEQFFGPGTRLTVL.

This chain links TRBV7-2 with TRBJ2-7; 9 bases line up with TRBD2. The germline gives CDR1 SGHTA, CDR2 FQGNSA. Unmatched junction bases numbered 7, after V lost 0 bases and J lost 1 base. The CDR3 spans 17 residues. The CDR3 bases are TGTGCCAGCAGCTTAGCCGGGACTAGCCGACAATCCTACGAGCAGTACTTC. Its protein is CASSLAGTSRQSYEQYF.

This sequence joins TRBV5-1 and TRBJ1-2; D perhaps matches TRBD1 (5 bases). Germline CDR1 and CDR2: SGHRS and YFSETQ. The CDR3 extends over 14 amino acids. Trimming took 0 bases from V and 6 from J, leaving 12 bases between them. CDR3 in amino acids: CASSLAVGPDGYTF. CDR3 coding DNA: TGCGCCAGCAGCTTGGCGGTGGGGCCGGATGGCTACACCTTC.